Listed here are 27 T cell receptor beta chains from one sample, sequenced in a study of T-cell memory formation after mild COVID-19. TCRdb processed the 5' RACE reads anew with MiXCR; each CDR3 protein has one entry. Of 200,000 to 250,000 distinct CDR3 sequences listed, around 17% are singletons. The sequencing input was PBMCs or a T cell subset sorted from them (not recorded which). These TCRs come from a man in his late teens or twenties who had mild COVID-19 (a few samples of this study predate the infection). Cell type and time point are not known.

V is TRBV4-3 and J is TRBJ2-2, with 8 bases fitting TRBD1. V shed 1 base, J shed 1 base, and the junction held 5 bases outside the gene matches. The CDR3 sequence is 17 residues long. The germline V gene has CDR1 LGHNA and CDR2 YSLEER. CDR3 bases: TGCGCCAGCAGCCAAGTTCCGGGACAGGTGAACACCGGGGAGCTGTTTTTT. The encoded protein is CASSQVPGQVNTGELFF.

In its sample, this clonotype was seen a few times. The chain carries TRBV4-3 and TRBJ1-2; tentative D call: TRBD1 (5 bases). CDR1 and CDR2 (germline): LGHNA, YSLEER. The CDR3 has 13 residues. The ends were cut back, 4 bases at V and 9 bases at J, with 15 bases in the middle. The CDR3 region is CASSPRVEGSYTF. The CDR3 DNA reads as TGCGCCAGCAGCCCTCGGGTTGAGGGGAGCTACACCTTC.

At least ten counts were recorded for this clonotype. The J gene is TRBJ2-1, the V gene TRBV7-3; D gene uncertain. The V end was cut by 5 bases, the J end by 3 bases, with 5 bases between. CDR1 is SGHTA, CDR2 FQGTGA, per germline. CDR3 length equals 12 residues. CDR3 residues: CASSVNYNEQFF. CDR3 coding DNA: TGTGCCAGCAGCGTAAACTACAATGAGCAGTTCTTC.

The sample holds a few counts of this clonotype. The chain has TRBV5-1 and TRBJ2-5; D call uncertain. V gave up 1 base and J gave up 3 bases, with 13 bases separating them. From germline, CDR1 is SGHRS and CDR2 YFSETQ. The CDR3 has 15 residues. DNA of the CDR3: TGCGCCAGCAGCTTGCGTGGGCTAACAGAAGAGACCCAGTACTTC. Residues: CASSLRGLTEETQYF.

This clonotype has ten or more counts. The chain is built from TRBV4-1 and TRBJ2-3; D not certain. The germline V gene has CDR1 MGHRA and CDR2 YSYEKL. V gave up 1 base and J gave up 1 base, with 9 bases separating them. The CDR3 runs 15 residues. CDR3: CASSQGQRRTDTQYF. The CDR3 DNA reads TGCGCCAGCAGCCAAGGTCAGCGACGCACAGATACGCAGTATTTT.

This clonotype has just a few counts. Written as DNA, the CDR3 is TGTGCCAGCTCACCGCCGTCCGGAACTGGAAACACCATATATTTT. This codes for CASSPPSGTGNTIYF. The rearrangement joins TRBV18 to TRBJ1-3; D ambiguous. Germline CDR1 reads KGHSH; CDR2 reads LQKENI. Trimming removed 3 bases from V and 2 bases from J, with 11 bases in between. The CDR3 totals 15 residues.

This clonotype was seen more than once but under ten times. The genes are TRBV6-5 and TRBJ2-7, with D perhaps TRBD2 (7 bases). Germline V CDR1 and CDR2: MNHEY, SVGAGI. The CDR3 contains 14 residues. V was cut by 3 bases and J by 2 bases, with 11 bases left in between. The CDR3 DNA is TGTGCCAGCAGTTATCGAGGGGGGGCCTACGAGCAGTACGTC. It is translated as CASSYRGGAYEQYV.

The V and J genes are TRBV6-5 and TRBJ2-1; D uncertain. This CDR3 is built from 13 residues. Trimming removed 2 bases from V and 8 bases from J, with 10 bases in between. Germline V gene data show CDR1 as MNHEY and CDR2 as SVGAGI. The chain's CDR3 is CASSYRRAYEQFF. As DNA, the CDR3 is TGTGCCAGCAGTTACCGCCGCGCGTATGAGCAGTTCTTC.

Ten or more counts support this clonotype. The rearrangement uses TRBV4-3 and TRBJ1-1; unclear D gene. CDR1 is LGHNA and CDR2 is YSLEER in the germline V gene. The CDR3 covers 15 residues. Between the trimmed V and J ends, which lost 3 bases and 1 base, there was a span of 12 bases. CDR3 nucleotides: TGCGCCAGCAGCCAGGTCCAGATACAGAACACTGAAGCTTTCTTT. Its protein product is CASSQVQIQNTEAFF.

This clonotype was detected only a few times. V usage is TRBV7-2 and J usage is TRBJ1-6; D not certain. The CDR3 has 13 residues. CDR1 and CDR2 (germline): SGHTA, FQGNSA. The V and J ends lost 6 bases and 10 bases respectively, with 13 bases between them. CDR3 residues: CASSKEPHSPLHF. The CDR3 DNA sequence: TGTGCCAGCAGTAAGGAACCGCACTCACCCCTCCACTTT.

This clonotype has more than one count but fewer than ten. The chain combines TRBV5-1 with TRBJ2-3, with D unclear. Germline V gene lookup returns CDR1 SGHRS and CDR2 YFSETQ. There are 15 residues in the CDR3. The germline V and J ends were trimmed by 2 bases and 0 bases, with 10 bases remaining between them. CDR3 sequence (DNA): TGCGCCAGCAGCTTTCAGACGCCTAGCACAGATACGCAGTATTTT. Residues: CASSFQTPSTDTQYF. The entire variable domain, with the rest obtained from reference TRBV5-1 and TRBJ2-3, is as follows: KAGVTQTPRYLIKTRGQQVTLSCSPISGHRSVSWYQQTPGQGLQFLFEYFSETQRNKGNFPGRFSGRQFSNSRSEMNVSTLELGDSALYLCASSFQTPSTDTQYFGPGTRLTVL.

The rearrangement joins TRBV3-1 to TRBJ2-5, with 7 bases matching TRBD1. Trimming removed 3 bases from V and 0 bases from J; junction bases left unmatched: 4. Germline loops: CDR1 LGHDT, CDR2 YNNKEL (reference sequence). This CDR3 is built from 15 residues. CDR3 DNA sequence: TGTGCCAGCAGCCAGGGACAGCAGTACCAAGAGACCCAGTACTTC. It is translated as CASSQGQQYQETQYF.

In this sample, this clonotype turned up many times. This chain uses TRBV4-1 with TRBJ2-3; either TRBD1 or TRBD2 may fit D (5 bases each). The V gene lost 2 bases and the J gene lost 3 bases, with 15 bases spanning the gap. From germline, CDR1 is MGHRA and CDR2 YSYEKL. The CDR3 contains 16 residues. CDR3 amino acids: CASSQLGVPSTDTQYF. The DNA for the CDR3 is TGCGCCAGCAGCCAATTGGGGGTCCCCTCAACAGATACGCAGTATTTT.

This rearrangement joins TRBV12-3 or TRBV12-4 to TRBJ2-7, with 8 bases that match TRBD1. The CDR3 is made up of 13 amino acids. V lost 6 bases, J lost 4 bases, and 5 bases stayed unmatched. CDR3 bases: TGTGCCAGCAGCACCGGGACAGGTTACGAGCAGTACGTC. It codes for CASSTGTGYEQYV.

The rearrangement links TRBV7-2 to TRBJ2-3, with TRBD2 matching 7 bases. CDR3 length: 15 residues. The ends lost 2 bases at V and 2 bases at J; junction bases unmatched: 4. Germline CDR1 is SGHTA and CDR2 is FQGNSA. As DNA, the CDR3 is TGTGCCAGCAGCTTAAGAGCGGGACCCACAGATACGCAGTATTTT. It specifies CASSLRAGPTDTQYF.

This clonotype appeared a few times. The rearrangement joins TRBV15 to TRBJ2-2; D is uncertain. V lost 1 base and J lost 4, with 10 bases in between. The CDR3 is made up of 15 amino acids. Germline V CDR1 and CDR2: LNHNV, YYDKDF (reference sequence). The CDR3 region has the DNA TGTGCCACCAGCAGAGTCCAATGGGGCACCGGGGAGCTGTTTTTT. Its protein product is CATSRVQWGTGELFF. Supplemented by reference TRBV15 and TRBJ2-2, the full variable domain reads DAMVIQNPRYQVTQFGKPVTLSCSQTLNHNVMYWYQQKSSQAPKLLFHYYDKDFNNEADTPDNFQSRRPNTSFCFLDIRSPGLGDTAMYLCATSRVQWGTGELFFGEGSRLTVL.

This clonotype was recorded only once. The CDR3 nucleotides are TGTGCCAGCAGCCCGGGGGGACCTCTCGGGGATACGCAGTATTTT. It translates to CASSPGGPLGDTQYF. The genes are TRBV5-5 and TRBJ2-3; the match to TRBD2 covers 7 bases. The V segment lost 4 bases and the J segment 6 bases; nucleotides outside the gene matches: 11. CDR1 SGHKS and CDR2 YYEKEE come from the germline V gene (reference sequence). The CDR3 is 15 amino acids.

The chain couples TRBV3-1 to TRBJ1-2; D gene uncertain. The length of the CDR3 is 13 residues. Looked up from germline, CDR1 is LGHDT and CDR2 is YNNKEL (reference sequence). V lost 0 bases and J lost 4, with 6 bases in between. CDR3 residues: CASSQERTYGYTF. For the CDR3, the DNA is TGTGCCAGCAGCCAAGAACGGACCTATGGCTACACCTTC. Full variable domain (outside the CDR3, taken from reference TRBV3-1 and TRBJ1-2): DTAVSQTPKYLVTQMGNDKSIKCEQNLGHDTMYWYKQDSKKFLKIMFSYNNKELIINETVPNRFSPKSPDKAHLNLHINSLELGDSAVYFCASSQERTYGYTFGSGTRLTVV.

The chain links TRBV5-1 to TRBJ2-3, with TRBD1 matching 9 bases. Germline lookup yields CDR1 SGHRS and CDR2 YFSETQ. This CDR3 spans 16 amino acids. Trimming took 3 bases from V and 3 from J; bases not matched to a gene: 8. DNA for the CDR3: TGCGCCAGCAGCTCGTGGGTAGGGACAGGGACAGATACGCAGTATTTT. Translation: CASSSWVGTGTDTQYF.

The chain couples TRBV5-1 to TRBJ1-5; D remains ambiguous. The length of the CDR3 is 15 residues. CDR1 is SGHRS and CDR2 is YFSETQ in the germline V gene. The V end lost 0 bases, the J end lost 2 bases, and 9 bases lay between the germline ends. The CDR3 DNA follows: TGCGCCAGCAGCTTGGACGTGGCTGGCAATCAGCCCCAGCATTTT. Translated: CASSLDVAGNQPQHF.

This chain connects TRBV7-2 to TRBJ2-5; D unclear. CDR1 SGHTA and CDR2 FQGNSA come from the germline V gene. V was clipped by 1 base and J by 8 bases, with 5 bases between them. This CDR3 contains 11 residues. In DNA, the CDR3 is TGTGCCAGCAGCTTAGACACTACCCAGTACTTC. Its translation is CASSLDTTQYF.

Only a few counts were recorded for this clonotype. The chain employs TRBV6-5 and TRBJ1-2, with D perhaps matching TRBD1 (6 bases). Germline CDR1 MNHEY, CDR2 SVGAGI. V was cut by 2 bases and J by 8 bases, with 12 bases left in between. The CDR3 runs 13 residues. The CDR3 loop is CASSYGRGWGYTF. DNA for the CDR3: TGTGCCAGCAGTTACGGCAGGGGATGGGGCTACACCTTC.

V and J are TRBV2 and TRBJ1-3, with TRBD1 as a possible D gene (5 bases). The ends were cut back, 4 bases at V and 4 bases at J, with 5 bases in the middle. The length of the CDR3 is 12 residues. Germline V gene data show CDR1 as SNHLY and CDR2 as FYNNEI. CDR3 nucleotide sequence: TGTGCCAGCAGTGGACAGGGAAACACCATATATTTT. This codes for CASSGQGNTIYF.

This clonotype came up many times. This sequence joins TRBV5-1 and TRBJ2-2; 10 positions match TRBD2. V lost 4 bases, J lost 1 base, and 7 bases stayed unmatched. The CDR3 extends over 17 amino acids. Germline V CDR1 and CDR2: SGHRS, YFSETQ. CDR3 sequence (DNA): TGCGCCAGCAGCCAAGAGGGACTAGCGATGAACACCGGGGAGCTGTTTTTT. Translated: CASSQEGLAMNTGELFF.

A few counts support this clonotype. CDR3 sequence: CANRTPNTDTQYF. The DNA of the CDR3 is TGTGCCAACCGGACTCCTAACACAGATACGCAGTATTTT. J is TRBJ2-3 and V is TRBV2; D possibly corresponds to TRBD2 (5 bases). Trimming stripped 10 bases from V and 2 bases from J, with 13 bases between. Germline CDR1 and CDR2: SNHLY and FYNNEI. The CDR3 is made up of 13 amino acids.

Ten or more counts support this clonotype. The genes are TRBV5-1 and TRBJ1-3; D perhaps matches TRBD1 (6 bases). Trimming took off 4 bases at V and 2 bases at J, with 16 bases between the two ends. The CDR3 sequence is 16 residues long. CDR1 SGHRS and CDR2 YFSETQ come from the germline V gene. CDR3 region: CASSDRGNTAGNTIYF. The CDR3 nucleotides are TGCGCCAGCAGCGATAGGGGGAATACGGCTGGAAACACCATATATTTT.

This chain connects TRBV20-1 to TRBJ2-3; D is perhaps TRBD1 (6 bases). The germline V and J ends were trimmed by 5 bases and 12 bases, with 15 bases remaining between them. The CDR3 extends over 11 amino acids. Germline values: CDR1 DFQATT, CDR2 SNEGSKA (reference sequence). CDR3 sequence (DNA): TGCAGTGCTGTACAGGGTGATCTTCAGTATTTT. It is translated as CSAVQGDLQYF.